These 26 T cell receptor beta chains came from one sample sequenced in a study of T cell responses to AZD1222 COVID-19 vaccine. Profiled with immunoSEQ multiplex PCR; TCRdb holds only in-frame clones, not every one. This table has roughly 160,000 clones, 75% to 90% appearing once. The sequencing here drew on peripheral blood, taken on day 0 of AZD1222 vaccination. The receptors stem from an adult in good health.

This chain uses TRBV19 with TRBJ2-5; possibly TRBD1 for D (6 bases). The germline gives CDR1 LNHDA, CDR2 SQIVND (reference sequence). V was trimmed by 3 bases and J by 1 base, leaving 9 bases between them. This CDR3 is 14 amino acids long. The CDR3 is CASSIGRGQETQYF. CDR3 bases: TGTGCCAGTAGTATTGGCAGGGGCCAAGAGACCCAGTACTTC.

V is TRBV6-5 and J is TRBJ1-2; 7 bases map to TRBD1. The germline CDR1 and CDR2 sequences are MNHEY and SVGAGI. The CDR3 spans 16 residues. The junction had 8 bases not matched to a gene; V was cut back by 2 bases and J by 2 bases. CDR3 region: CASSYPDGDSNYGYTF. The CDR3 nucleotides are TGTGCCAGCAGTTACCCCGACGGGGACAGCAACTATGGCTACACCTTC.

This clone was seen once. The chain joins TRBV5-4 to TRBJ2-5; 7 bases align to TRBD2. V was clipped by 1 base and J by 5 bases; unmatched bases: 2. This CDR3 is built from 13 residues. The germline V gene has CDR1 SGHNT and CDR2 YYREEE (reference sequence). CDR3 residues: CASSLTSDETQYF. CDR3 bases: TGTGCCAGCAGCTTGACTAGCGACGAGACCCAGTACTTC.

The DNA of the CDR3 is TGCGCCAGCAGCCAAGAACTCTTAGGGGAGTATGGCAATCAGCCCCAGCATTTT. Translation: CASSQELLGEYGNQPQHF. V and J are TRBV4-3 and TRBJ1-5; D possibly corresponds to TRBD1 (5 bases). CDR3 size: 18 residues. Germline assignment: CDR1 LGHNA and CDR2 YSLEER. The V and J ends lost 0 bases and 2 bases respectively, with 17 bases between them.

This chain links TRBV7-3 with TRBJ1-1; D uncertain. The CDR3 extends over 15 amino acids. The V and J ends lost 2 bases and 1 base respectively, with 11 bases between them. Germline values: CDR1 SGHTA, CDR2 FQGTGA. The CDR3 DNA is TGTGCCAGCAGCTTAGGGTATCAGGCGAACACTGAAGCTTTCTTT. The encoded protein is CASSLGYQANTEAFF.

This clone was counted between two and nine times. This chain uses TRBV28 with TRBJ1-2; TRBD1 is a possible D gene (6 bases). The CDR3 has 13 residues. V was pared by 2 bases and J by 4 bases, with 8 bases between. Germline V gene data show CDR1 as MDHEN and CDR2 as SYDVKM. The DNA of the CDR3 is TGTGCCAGCAGTTTACTGGACAGCTATGGCTACACCTTC. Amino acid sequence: CASSLLDSYGYTF.

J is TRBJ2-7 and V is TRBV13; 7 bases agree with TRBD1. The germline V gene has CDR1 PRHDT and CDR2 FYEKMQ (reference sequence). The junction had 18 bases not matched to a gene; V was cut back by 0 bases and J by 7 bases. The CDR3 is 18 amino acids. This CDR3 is CASSLGPHKTGLLREQYF. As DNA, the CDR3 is TGTGCCAGCAGCTTAGGCCCACATAAGACAGGGTTATTGAGGGAGCAGTACTTC.

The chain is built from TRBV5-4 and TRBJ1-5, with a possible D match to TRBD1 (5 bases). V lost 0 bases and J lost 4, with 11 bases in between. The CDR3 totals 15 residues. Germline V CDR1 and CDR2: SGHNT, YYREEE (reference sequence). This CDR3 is CASSLGGRLNQPQHF. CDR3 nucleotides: TGTGCCAGCAGCTTGGGGGGCAGGTTAAATCAGCCCCAGCATTTT.

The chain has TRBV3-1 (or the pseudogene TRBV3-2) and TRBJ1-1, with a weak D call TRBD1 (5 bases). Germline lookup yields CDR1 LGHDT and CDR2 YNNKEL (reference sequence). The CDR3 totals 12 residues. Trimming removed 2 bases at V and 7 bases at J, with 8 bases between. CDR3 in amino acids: CASSQPGLEAFF. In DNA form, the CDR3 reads TGTGCCAGCAGCCAACCGGGACTTGAAGCTTTCTTT.

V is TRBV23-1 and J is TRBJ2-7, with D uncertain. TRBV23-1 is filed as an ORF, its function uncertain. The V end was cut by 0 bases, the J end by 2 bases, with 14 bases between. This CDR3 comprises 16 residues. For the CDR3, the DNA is TGCGCCAGCAGTCAATCTAGGTCCGCAGGCCCCTACGAGCAGTACGTC. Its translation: CASSQSRSAGPYEQYV.

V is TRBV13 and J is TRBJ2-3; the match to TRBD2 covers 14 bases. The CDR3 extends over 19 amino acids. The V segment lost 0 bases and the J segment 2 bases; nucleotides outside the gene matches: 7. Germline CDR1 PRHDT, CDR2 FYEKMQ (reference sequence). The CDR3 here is CASSLGPGLAGEYTDTQYF. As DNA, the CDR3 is TGTGCCAGCAGCTTAGGGCCGGGACTAGCGGGGGAGTACACAGATACGCAGTATTTT.

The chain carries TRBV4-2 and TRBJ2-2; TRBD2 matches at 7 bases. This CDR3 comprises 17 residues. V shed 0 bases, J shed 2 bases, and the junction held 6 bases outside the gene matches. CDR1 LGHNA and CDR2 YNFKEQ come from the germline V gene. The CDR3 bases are TGTGCCAGCAGCCAAGATTCGGGGGGACTAAACACCGGGGAGCTGTTTTTT. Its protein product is CASSQDSGGLNTGELFF.

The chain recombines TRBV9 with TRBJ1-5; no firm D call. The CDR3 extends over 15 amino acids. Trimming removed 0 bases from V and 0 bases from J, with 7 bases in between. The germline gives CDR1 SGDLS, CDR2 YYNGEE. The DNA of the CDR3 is TGTGCCAGCAGCGTAGGCAGTAATAGCAATCAGCCCCAGCATTTT. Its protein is CASSVGSNSNQPQHF.

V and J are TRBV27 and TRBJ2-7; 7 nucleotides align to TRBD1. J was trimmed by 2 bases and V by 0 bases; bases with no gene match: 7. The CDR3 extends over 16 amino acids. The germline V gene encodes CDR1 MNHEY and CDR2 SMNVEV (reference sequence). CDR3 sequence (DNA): TGTGCCAGCAGTTTATCCCAAGGACAGGTGACCTACGAGCAGTACTTC. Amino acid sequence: CASSLSQGQVTYEQYF.

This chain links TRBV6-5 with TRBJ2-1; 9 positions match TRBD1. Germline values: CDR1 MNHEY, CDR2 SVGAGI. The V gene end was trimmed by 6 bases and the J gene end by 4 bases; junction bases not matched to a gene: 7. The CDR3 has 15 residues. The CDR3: CASRTGGEKYNEQFF. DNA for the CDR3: TGTGCCAGCAGGACAGGGGGAGAGAAATACAATGAGCAGTTCTTC.

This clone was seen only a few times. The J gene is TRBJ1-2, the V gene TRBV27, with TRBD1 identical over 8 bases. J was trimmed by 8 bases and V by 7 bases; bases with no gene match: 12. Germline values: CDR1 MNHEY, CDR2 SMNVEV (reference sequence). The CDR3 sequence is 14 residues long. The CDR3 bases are TGTGCCAGCACCGACAGGGGATCCTTGAGGGGCTACACCTTC. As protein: CASTDRGSLRGYTF.

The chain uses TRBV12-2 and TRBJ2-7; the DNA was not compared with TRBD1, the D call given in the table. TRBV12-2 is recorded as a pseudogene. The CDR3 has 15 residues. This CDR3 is CASRGGDRTSYEQYV. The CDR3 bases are TGTGCAAGTCGCGGGGGGGACAGGACCTCCTACGAGCAGTACGTC.

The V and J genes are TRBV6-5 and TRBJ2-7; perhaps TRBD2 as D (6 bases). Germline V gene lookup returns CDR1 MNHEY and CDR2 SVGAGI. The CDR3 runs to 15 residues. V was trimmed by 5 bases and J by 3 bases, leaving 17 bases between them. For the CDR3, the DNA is TGTGCCAGCAGTCCAACTCCGGGGGAGATCTACGAGCAGTACTTC. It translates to CASSPTPGEIYEQYF.

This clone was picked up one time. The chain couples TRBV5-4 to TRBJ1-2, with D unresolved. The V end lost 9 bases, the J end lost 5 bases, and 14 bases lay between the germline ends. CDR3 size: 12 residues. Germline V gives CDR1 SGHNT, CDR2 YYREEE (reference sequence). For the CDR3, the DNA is TGTGCCATCTCAGAACAGCCTTATGGCTACACCTTC. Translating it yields CAISEQPYGYTF.

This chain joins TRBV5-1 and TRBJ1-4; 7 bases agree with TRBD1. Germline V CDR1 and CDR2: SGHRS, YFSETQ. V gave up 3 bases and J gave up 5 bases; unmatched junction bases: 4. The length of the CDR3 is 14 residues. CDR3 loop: CASSSQGGNEKLFF. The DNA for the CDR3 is TGCGCCAGCAGCTCCCAGGGGGGAAATGAAAAACTGTTTTTT.

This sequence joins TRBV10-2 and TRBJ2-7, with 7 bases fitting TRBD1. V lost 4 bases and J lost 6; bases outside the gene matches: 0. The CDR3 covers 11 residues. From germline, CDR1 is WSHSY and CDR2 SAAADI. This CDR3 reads CASSAGGEQYV. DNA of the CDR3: TGCGCCAGCAGTGCAGGGGGCGAGCAGTACGTC.

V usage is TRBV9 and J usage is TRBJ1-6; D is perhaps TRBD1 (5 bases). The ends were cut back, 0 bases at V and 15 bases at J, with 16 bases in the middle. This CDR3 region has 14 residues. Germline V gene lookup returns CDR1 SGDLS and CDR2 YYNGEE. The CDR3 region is CASSVAQAGPGLHF. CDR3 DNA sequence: TGTGCCAGCAGCGTAGCTCAGGCGGGGCCAGGCCTCCACTTT.

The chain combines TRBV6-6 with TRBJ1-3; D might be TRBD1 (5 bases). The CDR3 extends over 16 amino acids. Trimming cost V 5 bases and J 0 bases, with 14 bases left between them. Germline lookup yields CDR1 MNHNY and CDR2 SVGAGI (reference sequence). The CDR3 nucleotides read TGTGCCAGCAGTCAAACCCAGGACACCTCTGGAAACACCATATATTTT. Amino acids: CASSQTQDTSGNTIYF.

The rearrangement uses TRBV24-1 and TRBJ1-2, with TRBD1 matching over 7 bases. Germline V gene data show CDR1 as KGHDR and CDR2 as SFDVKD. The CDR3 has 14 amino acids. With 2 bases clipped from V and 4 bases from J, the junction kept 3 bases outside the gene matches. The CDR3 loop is CATSDSTGIYGYTF. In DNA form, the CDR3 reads TGTGCCACCAGTGATTCGACAGGGATCTATGGCTACACCTTC.

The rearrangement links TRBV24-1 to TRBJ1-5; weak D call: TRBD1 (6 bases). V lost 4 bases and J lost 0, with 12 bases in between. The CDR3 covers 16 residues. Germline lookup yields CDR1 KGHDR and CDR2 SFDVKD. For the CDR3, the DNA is TGTGCCACCAGTGAAGCAGGGGACTATAGCAATCAGCCCCAGCATTTT. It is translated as CATSEAGDYSNQPQHF.

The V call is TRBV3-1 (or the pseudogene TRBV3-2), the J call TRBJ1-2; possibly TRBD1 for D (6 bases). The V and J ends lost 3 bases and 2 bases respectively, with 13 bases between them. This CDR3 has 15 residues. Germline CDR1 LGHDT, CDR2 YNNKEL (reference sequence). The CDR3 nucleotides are TGTGCCAGCAGCCAGGACGACAGGATAAACTATGGCTACACCTTC. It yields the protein CASSQDDRINYGYTF.